This T cell receptor (beta chain) emerged from a study of T cells in Graves' hyperthyroidism and ophthalmopathy. Regions amplified from RNA transcripts were the TCR beta CDR3 regions. TCR CDR3 underwent first-round RT-PCR with the HTBI primer set. Via MiXCR, TCRdb re-called the multiplex PCR reads, giving one row per CDR3 protein. This sample carries 300,000 to 450,000 distinct CDR3 sequences, about 14% of them seen once, and the ten largest clones take about 10%. This clonotype was observed at least ten times. The germline gives CDR1 DFQATT, CDR2 SNEGSKA (reference sequence). Trimming removed 1 base at V and 7 bases at J, with 5 bases between. The CDR3 extends over 11 amino acids.

This TCR was recovered from a woman aged 55-69 years with Graves' hyperthyroidism. Material for sequencing was blood. This chain joins TRBV20-1 and TRBJ2-1; no clear D gene. CDR3 nucleotides: TGCAGTGCTAGAGCCGTTAATGAGCAGTTCTTC. As protein: CSARAVNEQFF.